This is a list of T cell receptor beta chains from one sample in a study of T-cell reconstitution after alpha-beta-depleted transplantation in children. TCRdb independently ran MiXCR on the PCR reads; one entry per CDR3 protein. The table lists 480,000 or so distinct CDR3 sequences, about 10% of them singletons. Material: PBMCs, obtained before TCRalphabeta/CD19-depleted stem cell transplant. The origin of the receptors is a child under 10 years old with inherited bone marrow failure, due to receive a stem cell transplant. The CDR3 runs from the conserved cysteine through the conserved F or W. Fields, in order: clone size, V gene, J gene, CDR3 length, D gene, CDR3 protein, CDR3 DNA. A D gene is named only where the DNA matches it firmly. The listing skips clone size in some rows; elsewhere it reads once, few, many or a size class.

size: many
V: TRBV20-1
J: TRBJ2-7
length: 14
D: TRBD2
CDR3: CSATRTSGSYEQYF
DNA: TGCAGTGCTACCAGGACTAGCGGCTCCTACGAGCAGTACTTC

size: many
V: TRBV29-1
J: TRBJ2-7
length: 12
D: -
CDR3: CSVRTSSYEQYF
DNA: TGCAGCGTTCGGACATCCTCCTACGAGCAGTACTTC

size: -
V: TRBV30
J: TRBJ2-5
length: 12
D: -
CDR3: CGAQGGQETQYF
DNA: TGTGGAGCCCAGGGGGGCCAAGAGACCCAGTACTTC

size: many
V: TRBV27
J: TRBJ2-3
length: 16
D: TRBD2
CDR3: CASSLKKLAGTDTQYF
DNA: TGTGCCAGCAGTTTAAAAAAACTAGCGGGCACAGATACGCAGTATTTT

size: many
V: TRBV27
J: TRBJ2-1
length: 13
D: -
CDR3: CASSLDGGNEQFF
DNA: TGTGCCAGCAGTTTAGACGGGGGCAATGAGCAGTTCTTC

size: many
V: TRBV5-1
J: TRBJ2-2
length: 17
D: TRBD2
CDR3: CASSLAPSGSRTGELFF
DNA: TGCGCCAGCAGCTTGGCCCCTAGCGGGAGTCGCACCGGGGAGCTGTTTTTT

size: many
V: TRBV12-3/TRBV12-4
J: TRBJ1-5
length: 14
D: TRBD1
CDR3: CASLQGAGNQPQHF
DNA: TGTGCCAGTTTACAGGGGGCGGGCAATCAGCCCCAGCATTTT

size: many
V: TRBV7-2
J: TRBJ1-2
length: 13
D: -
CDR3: CASSSRDFYGYTF
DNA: TGTGCCAGCAGCTCTCGGGATTTCTATGGCTACACCTTC

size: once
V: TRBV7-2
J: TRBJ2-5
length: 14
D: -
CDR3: CASRATGRLETQYF
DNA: TGTGCCAGCAGGGCCACAGGGCGCCTAGAGACCCAGTACTTC

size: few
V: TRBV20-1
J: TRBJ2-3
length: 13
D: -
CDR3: CSARRGSKDTQYF
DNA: TGCAGTGCCCGACGGGGGAGCAAGGATACGCAGTATTTT

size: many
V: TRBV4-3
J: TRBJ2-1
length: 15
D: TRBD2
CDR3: CASSRIAGQDNEQFF
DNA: TGCGCCAGCAGCCGCATAGCGGGTCAAGACAATGAGCAGTTCTTC

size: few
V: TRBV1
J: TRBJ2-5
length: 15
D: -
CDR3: CTSSQDCCGRETQYF
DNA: TGCACCAGCAGCCAAGATTGTTGCGGTCGAGAGACCCAGTACTTC

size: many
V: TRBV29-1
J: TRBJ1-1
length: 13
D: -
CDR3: CSVELAQGTEAFF
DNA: TGCAGCGTTGAGTTAGCGCAGGGCACTGAAGCTTTCTTT

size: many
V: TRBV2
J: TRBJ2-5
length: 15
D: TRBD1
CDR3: CACLRDRGNQETQYF
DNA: TGTGCCTGCCTTCGAGACAGGGGGAACCAAGAGACCCAGTACTTC

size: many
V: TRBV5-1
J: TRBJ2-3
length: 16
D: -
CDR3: CASSFGRGGSTDTQYF
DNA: TGCGCCAGCAGCTTCGGCAGGGGGGGGAGCACAGATACGCAGTATTTT

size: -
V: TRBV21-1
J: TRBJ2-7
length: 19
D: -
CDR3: CASSKVAPRLAESVYEQYF
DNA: TGTGCCAGCAGCAAAGTGGCACCGCGACTAGCGGAATCAGTCTACGAGCAGTACTTC

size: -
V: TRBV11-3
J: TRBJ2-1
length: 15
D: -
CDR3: CASSRGNGAHNEQFF
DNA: TGTGCCAGCAGCCGGGGGAACGGGGCTCACAATGAGCAGTTCTTC

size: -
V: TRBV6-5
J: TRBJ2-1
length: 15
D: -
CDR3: CASSSRGSSVDEQFF
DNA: TGTGCCAGCAGTTCCCGGGGTTCTAGTGTAGATGAGCAGTTCTTC

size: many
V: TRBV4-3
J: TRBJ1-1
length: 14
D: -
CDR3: CASSQSPWGPEAFF
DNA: TGCGCCAGCAGCCAATCCCCCTGGGGACCTGAAGCTTTCTTT

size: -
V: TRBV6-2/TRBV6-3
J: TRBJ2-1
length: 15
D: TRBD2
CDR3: CASSSPRESYNEQFF
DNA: TGTGCCAGCAGTTCCCCGCGGGAGTCCTACAATGAGCAGTTCTTC

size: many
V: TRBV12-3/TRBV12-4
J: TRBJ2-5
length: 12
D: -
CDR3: CASSPSSETQYF
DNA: TGTGCCAGCAGTCCCTCCAGCGAGACCCAGTACTTC

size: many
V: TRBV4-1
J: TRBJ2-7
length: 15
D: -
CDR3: CASSQAARGSDEQYF
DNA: TGCGCCAGCAGCCAAGCGGCGAGAGGGTCCGACGAGCAGTACTTC

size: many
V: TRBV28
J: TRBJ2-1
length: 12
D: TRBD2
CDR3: CATGTSLGEQFF
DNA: TGTGCCACCGGGACTAGCCTCGGTGAGCAGTTCTTC

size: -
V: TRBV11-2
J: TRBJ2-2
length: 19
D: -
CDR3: CASSWRPLTGTGNTGELFF
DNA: TGTGCCAGCAGCTGGAGACCGCTAACCGGGACGGGGAACACCGGGGAGCTGTTTTTT

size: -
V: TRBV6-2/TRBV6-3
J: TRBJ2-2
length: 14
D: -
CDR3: CASSYSKLTGELFF
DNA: TGTGCCAGCAGTTACTCGAAACTTACCGGGGAGCTGTTTTTT

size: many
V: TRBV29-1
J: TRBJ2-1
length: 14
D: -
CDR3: CSVVPMSSYNEQFF
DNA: TGCAGCGTTGTCCCCATGAGCTCCTACAATGAGCAGTTCTTC

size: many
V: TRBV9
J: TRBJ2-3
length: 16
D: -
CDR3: CASSLGLSSSTDTQYF
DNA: TGTGCCAGCAGCCTGGGACTCTCATCTAGCACAGATACGCAGTATTTT

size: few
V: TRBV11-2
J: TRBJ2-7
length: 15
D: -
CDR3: CASSLEQGRAYEQYF
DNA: TGTGCCAGCAGCTTAGAACAGGGGAGGGCCTACGAGCAGTACTTC

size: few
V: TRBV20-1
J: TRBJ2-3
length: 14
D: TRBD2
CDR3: CSARMGGPPDTQYF
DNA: TGCAGTGCCCGCATGGGAGGGCCCCCAGATACGCAGTATTTT

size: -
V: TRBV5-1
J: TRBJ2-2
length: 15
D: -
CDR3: CASSLGLGSTGELFF
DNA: TGCGCCAGCAGCTTAGGCCTGGGGTCGACCGGGGAGCTGTTTTTT

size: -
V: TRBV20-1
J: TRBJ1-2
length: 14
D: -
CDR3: CSVLIVRPYYGYTF
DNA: TGCAGTGTGTTGATTGTTAGGCCTTACTATGGCTACACCTTC

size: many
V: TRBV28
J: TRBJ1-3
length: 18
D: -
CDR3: CASTLRGYVGLLGNTIYF
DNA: TGTGCCAGCACCCTTCGAGGATATGTTGGCCTCCTTGGAAACACCATATATTTT